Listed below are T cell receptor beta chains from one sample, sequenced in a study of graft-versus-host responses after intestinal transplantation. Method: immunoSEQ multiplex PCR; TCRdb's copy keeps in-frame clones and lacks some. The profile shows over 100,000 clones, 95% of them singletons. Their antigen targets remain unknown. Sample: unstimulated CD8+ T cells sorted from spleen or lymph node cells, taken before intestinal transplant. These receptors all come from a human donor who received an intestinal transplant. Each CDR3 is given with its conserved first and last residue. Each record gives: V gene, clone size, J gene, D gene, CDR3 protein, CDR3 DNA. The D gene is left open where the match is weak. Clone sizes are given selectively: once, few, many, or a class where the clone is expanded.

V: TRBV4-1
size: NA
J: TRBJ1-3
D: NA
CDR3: CASSHTDRNTIYF
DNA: TGCGCCAGCAGCCACACAGACAGGAACACCATATATTTT

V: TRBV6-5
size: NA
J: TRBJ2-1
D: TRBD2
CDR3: CASSSGLDGEQFF
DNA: TGTGCCAGCAGTTCTGGACTAGACGGTGAGCAGTTCTTC

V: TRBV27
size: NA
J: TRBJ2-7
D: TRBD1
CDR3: CASSYDRVSYEQYF
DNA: TGTGCCAGCAGTTACGACAGGGTATCCTACGAGCAGTACTTC

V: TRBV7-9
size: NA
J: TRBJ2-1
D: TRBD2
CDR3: CASSLATSARNEQFF
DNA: TGTGCCAGCAGCTTAGCAACTAGCGCCCGCAATGAGCAGTTCTTC

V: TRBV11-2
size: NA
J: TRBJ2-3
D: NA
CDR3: CASSLALVLQGPSRYF
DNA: TGTGCCAGCAGCTTAGCCTTAGTCCTGCAGGGGCCTAGTAGGTATTTT

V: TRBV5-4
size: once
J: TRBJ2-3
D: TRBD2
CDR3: CASSGLAGDTQYF
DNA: TGTGCCAGCAGCGGACTAGCGGGAGATACGCAGTATTTT

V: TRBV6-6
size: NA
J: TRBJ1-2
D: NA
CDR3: CASSYSAGTNYGYTF
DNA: TGTGCCAGCAGTTACTCAGCCGGCACTAACTATGGCTACACCTTC

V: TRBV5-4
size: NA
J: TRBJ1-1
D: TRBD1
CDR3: CASIIFSDRGNTEAFF
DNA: TGTGCCAGCATCATATTTTCAGACAGGGGTAACACTGAAGCTTTCTTT

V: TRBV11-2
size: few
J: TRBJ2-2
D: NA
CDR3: CASSLTQSGELFF
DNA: TGTGCCAGCAGCCTCACCCAGAGCGGGGAGCTGTTTTTT

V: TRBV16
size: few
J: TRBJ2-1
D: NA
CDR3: CASSPGNLGRRENEQFF
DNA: TGTGCCAGCAGCCCTGGAAATTTAGGGCGGAGGGAGAATGAGCAGTTCTTC

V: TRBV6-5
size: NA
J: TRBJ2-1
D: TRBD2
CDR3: CASSTGGSYNEQFF
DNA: TGTGCCAGCAGCACGGGGGGGTCCTACAATGAGCAGTTCTTC

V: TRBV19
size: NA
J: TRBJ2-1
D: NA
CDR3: CAGSAGGYNEQFF
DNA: TGTGCCGGCTCCGCGGGCGGTTACAATGAGCAGTTCTTC

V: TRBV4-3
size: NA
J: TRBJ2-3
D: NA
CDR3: CASSQDQVTSTDTQYF
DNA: TGCGCCAGCAGCCAAGATCAGGTTACAAGCACAGATACGCAGTATTTT

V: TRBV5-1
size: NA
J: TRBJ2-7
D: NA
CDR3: CASSLVAGSPYEQYF
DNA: TGCGCCAGCAGCTTGGTGGCGGGGTCCCCCTACGAGCAGTACTTC

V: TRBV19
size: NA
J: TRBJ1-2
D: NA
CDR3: CASSDRGQRLEGYTF
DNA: TGTGCCAGTTCCGATCGGGGCCAGCGGTTAGAGGGCTACACCTTC

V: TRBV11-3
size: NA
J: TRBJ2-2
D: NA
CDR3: CASSTRGNTGELFF
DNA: TGTGCCAGCAGCACCCGGGGGAACACCGGGGAGCTGTTTTTT

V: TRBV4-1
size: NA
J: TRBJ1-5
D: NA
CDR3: CASSQEDGRSQPQHF
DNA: TGCGCCAGCAGCCAAGAAGACGGGCGAAGTCAGCCCCAGCATTTT

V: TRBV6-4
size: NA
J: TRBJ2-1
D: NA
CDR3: CASSDSVEAGYNEQFF
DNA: TGTGCCAGCAGTGACTCGGTGGAGGCGGGTTACAATGAGCAGTTCTTC

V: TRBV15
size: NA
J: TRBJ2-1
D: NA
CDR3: CATSRRAGSGNEQFF
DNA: TGTGCCACCAGCAGACGGGCGGGGTCGGGCAATGAGCAGTTCTTC

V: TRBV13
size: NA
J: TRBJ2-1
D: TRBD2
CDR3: CASSLAASGRPAYNEQFF
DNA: TGTGCCAGCAGCTTAGCGGCTAGCGGGAGGCCTGCATACAATGAGCAGTTCTTC

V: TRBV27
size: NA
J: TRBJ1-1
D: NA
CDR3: CASSPTGLNTEAFF
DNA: TGTGCCAGCAGTCCTACGGGGTTGAACACTGAAGCTTTCTTT

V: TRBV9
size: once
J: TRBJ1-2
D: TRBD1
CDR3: CASSMGTGEHYGYTF
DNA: TGTGCCAGCAGCATGGGGACAGGGGAACATTATGGCTACACCTTC

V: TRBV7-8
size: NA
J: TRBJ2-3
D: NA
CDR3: CASSSRLTGFTDTQYF
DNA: TGTGCCAGCAGCTCGAGACTGACAGGATTCACAGATACGCAGTATTTT

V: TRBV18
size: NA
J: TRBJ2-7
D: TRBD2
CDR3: CASSPQGTSGSYEQYF
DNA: TGTGCCAGCTCACCACAAGGGACTAGCGGGAGTTACGAGCAGTACTTC

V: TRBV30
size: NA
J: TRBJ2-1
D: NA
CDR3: CAWSRGYNEQFF
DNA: TGTGCCTGGTCTCGGGGTTACAATGAGCAGTTCTTC

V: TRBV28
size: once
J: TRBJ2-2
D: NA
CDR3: CASSFRLGGELFF
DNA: TGTGCCAGCAGTTTCCGACTGGGTGGGGAGCTGTTTTTT

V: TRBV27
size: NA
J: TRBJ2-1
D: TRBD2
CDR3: CASRRTSVVNEQFF
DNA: TGTGCCAGCAGAAGGACTAGCGTAGTAAATGAGCAGTTCTTC

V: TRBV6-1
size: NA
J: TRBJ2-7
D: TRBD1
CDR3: CASIRAGTAYEQYF
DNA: TGTGCCAGCATCCGAGCCGGGACAGCCTACGAGCAGTACTTC

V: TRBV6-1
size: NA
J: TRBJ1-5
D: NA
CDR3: CASSARDLGWSQPQHF
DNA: TGTGCCAGCAGTGCTAGAGACCTGGGTTGGTCTCAGCCCCAGCATTTT

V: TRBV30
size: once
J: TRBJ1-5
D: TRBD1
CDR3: CAWSERDRGNQPQHF
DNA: TGTGCCTGGAGTGAACGAGACAGGGGCAATCAGCCCCAGCATTTT